Below are 14 T cell receptor beta chains sequenced from a single sample in a study of T-cell reconstitution after alpha-beta-depleted transplantation in children. TCRbeta library preparation incorporated unique molecular identifiers. From the PCR reads, TCRdb called clonotypes with MiXCR, one entry per CDR3 protein. The table has 550,000 to 800,000 distinct CDR3 sequences, under 15% seen once. The sample was PBMCs, taken before TCRalphabeta/CD19-depleted stem cell transplant. The source is a girl aged 2 to 10 with congenital amegakaryocytic thrombocytopenia, due to receive a stem cell transplant.

The sample holds many counts of this clonotype. The J gene is TRBJ2-4, the V gene TRBV7-3, with 8 bases matching TRBD2. With V trimmed by 4 bases and J by 3 bases, 8 bases remained unmatched. The CDR3 sequence is 16 residues long. Germline CDR1 and CDR2: SGHTA and FQGTGA. CDR3 bases: TGTGCCAGCAGCTCGGGACTAGTTGGGGTCAAAAACATTCAGTACTTC. Translating gives CASSSGLVGVKNIQYF.

This chain joins TRBV3-1 and TRBJ2-2; TRBD2 matches at 9 bases. This CDR3 is 16 amino acids long. Germline CDR1 is LGHDT and CDR2 is YNNKEL (reference sequence). The J segment lost 4 bases and the V segment lost 4 bases, leaving 7 bases of the junction unmatched. The DNA for the CDR3 is TGTGCCAGCAGCCTCCCCAGCGGGAGGACCACCGGGGAGCTGTTTTTT. Amino acid sequence: CASSLPSGRTTGELFF.

This clonotype was counted many times. The J gene is TRBJ2-2, the V gene TRBV20-1; 10 bases fit TRBD2. CDR3 length equals 15 residues. Trimming took 4 bases from V and 5 from J; bases not matched to a gene: 7. Per germline, CDR1 DFQATT and CDR2 SNEGSKA (reference sequence). The CDR3 region has the DNA TGCAGTGCTAAAGCGGGAGGGGCCTGGACCGGGGAGCTGTTTTTT. Translating it yields CSAKAGGAWTGELFF.

V is TRBV15 and J is TRBJ1-6; D remains ambiguous. This CDR3 has 14 amino acids. The V end lost 8 bases, the J end lost 7 bases, and 15 bases lay between the germline ends. Germline V gives CDR1 LNHNV, CDR2 YYDKDF (reference sequence). This chain's CDR3 is CATSSRVINSPLHF. The CDR3 DNA reads TGTGCCACCTCCTCAAGGGTGATCAATTCACCCCTCCACTTT.

This clonotype was counted only a few times. The V gene is TRBV29-1, the J gene TRBJ1-1; D ambiguous. V dropped 1 base and J dropped 0 bases, with 15 bases sitting between them. Germline V CDR1 and CDR2: SQVTM, ANQGSEA. This CDR3 region has 16 residues. The CDR3 protein is CSVEAEGMGVNTEAFF. CDR3 bases: TGCAGCGTTGAAGCTGAGGGAATGGGTGTGAACACTGAAGCTTTCTTT.

Many counts were recorded for this clonotype. V is TRBV7-9 and J is TRBJ2-7; no firm D call. Germline assignment: CDR1 SEHNR and CDR2 FQNEAQ (reference sequence). The CDR3 length is 12 residues. Trimming pared 1 base from V and 6 bases from J, leaving 7 bases between. CDR3 in DNA: TGTGCCAGCAGCTTAGATTACGGCGAGCAGTACTTC. Its translation is CASSLDYGEQYF.

There are a few counts of this clonotype. V is TRBV3-1 and J is TRBJ2-1; 8 nucleotides match TRBD2. The CDR3 totals 15 residues. V shed 0 bases, J shed 6 bases, and the junction held 4 bases outside the gene matches. Germline V gives CDR1 LGHDT, CDR2 YNNKEL (reference sequence). The CDR3 DNA sequence: TGTGCCAGCAGCCAAGAGCTCACTAGCGGCAATGAGCAGTTCTTC. Protein sequence: CASSQELTSGNEQFF.

This clonotype was seen many times. The J gene is TRBJ2-3, the V gene TRBV5-1, with a weak D call TRBD2 (5 bases). V was shortened by 10 bases and J by 1 base, with 16 bases between the two germline ends. Germline assignment: CDR1 SGHRS and CDR2 YFSETQ. The CDR3 extends over 14 amino acids. In DNA form, the CDR3 reads TGCGCCGGATCTATCAGCGGTCGCACAGATACGCAGTATTTT. Translated, it gives CAGSISGRTDTQYF. The whole variable domain, remainder taken from reference TRBV5-1 and TRBJ2-3, is KAGVTQTPRYLIKTRGQQVTLSCSPISGHRSVSWYQQTPGQGLQFLFEYFSETQRNKGNFPGRFSGRQFSNSRSEMNVSTLELGDSALYLCAGSISGRTDTQYFGPGTRLTVL.

This clonotype was detected ten times or more. The genes are TRBV5-1 and TRBJ1-4; possible D gene TRBD1, 6 bases. V lost 3 bases, J lost 7 bases, and 13 bases lay in between. Per the germline V gene, CDR1 is SGHRS and CDR2 is YFSETQ. CDR3 length: 14 residues. The CDR3, as DNA: TGCGCCAGCAGCTCACAGGGCGTAGGTGAAAAACTGTTTTTT. Protein product: CASSSQGVGEKLFF.

In its sample, this clonotype was seen a few times. V usage is TRBV24-1 and J usage is TRBJ2-2; D not certain. Germline loops: CDR1 KGHDR, CDR2 SFDVKD. V lost 9 bases and J 1 base, leaving 11 bases between the germline ends. The CDR3 length is 14 residues. The CDR3 is CATASQVNTGELFF. In DNA, the CDR3 is TGTGCCACCGCCTCCCAGGTGAACACCGGGGAGCTGTTTTTT.

There are a few counts of this clonotype. The chain carries TRBV2 and TRBJ1-4; D call uncertain. Trimming left V 4 bases short and J 4 bases short, with 13 bases between. From germline, CDR1 is SNHLY and CDR2 FYNNEI. The CDR3 covers 15 residues. The DNA for the CDR3 is TGTGCCAGCAGTGTACTTTCACTTATTAATGAAAAACTGTTTTTT. This gives the protein CASSVLSLINEKLFF. The complete variable domain, with remaining parts taken from reference TRBV2 and TRBJ1-4, reads EPEVTQTPSHQVTQMGQEVILRCVPISNHLYFYWYRQILGQKVEFLVSFYNNEISEKSEIFDDQFSVERPDGSNFTLKIRSTKLEDSAMYFCASSVLSLINEKLFFGSGTQLSVL.

This clonotype was seen more than once but under ten times. This chain's CDR3 is CSGTSGQETQYF. The CDR3 region has the DNA TGCAGCGGGACTAGCGGGCAAGAGACCCAGTACTTC. This chain links TRBV29-1 with TRBJ2-5; TRBD2 matches 11 bases. This CDR3 has 12 amino acids. The V gene's germline CDR1 is SQVTM and CDR2 ANQGSEA. J gave up 2 bases and V 7 bases, and 0 bases lay outside the gene matches.

This clonotype came up many times. This sequence joins TRBV6-5 and TRBJ1-4; 8 bases are a match to TRBD1. With V trimmed by 5 bases and J by 6 bases, 14 bases remained unmatched. Germline CDR1 is MNHEY and CDR2 is SVGAGI. This CDR3 is 17 amino acids long. The CDR3 sequence is CASSRGTGRTSYEKLFF. Here the CDR3 DNA reads TGTGCCAGCAGTAGAGGGACAGGCCGCACTAGTTATGAAAAACTGTTTTTT.

This clonotype was counted many times. This chain links TRBV5-1 with TRBJ1-1, with D unclear. Germline CDR1 SGHRS, CDR2 YFSETQ. There are 17 residues in the CDR3. Between the trimmed V and J ends, which lost 0 bases and 1 base, there was a span of 16 bases. CDR3 loop: CASSLAVRIRENTEAFF. CDR3 bases: TGCGCCAGCAGCTTGGCGGTAAGGATAAGGGAGAACACTGAAGCTTTCTTT.